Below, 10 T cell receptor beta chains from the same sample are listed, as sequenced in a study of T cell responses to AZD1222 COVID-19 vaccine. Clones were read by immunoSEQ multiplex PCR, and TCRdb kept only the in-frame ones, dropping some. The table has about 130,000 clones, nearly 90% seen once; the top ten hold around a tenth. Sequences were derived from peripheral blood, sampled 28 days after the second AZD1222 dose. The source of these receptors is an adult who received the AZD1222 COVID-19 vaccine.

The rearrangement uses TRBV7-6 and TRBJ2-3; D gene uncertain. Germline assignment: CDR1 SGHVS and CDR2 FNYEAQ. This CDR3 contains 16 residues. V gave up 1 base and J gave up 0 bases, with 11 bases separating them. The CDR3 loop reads CASSLEGPTSTDTQYF. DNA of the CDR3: TGTGCCAGCAGCTTAGAGGGCCCTACTAGCACAGATACGCAGTATTTT.

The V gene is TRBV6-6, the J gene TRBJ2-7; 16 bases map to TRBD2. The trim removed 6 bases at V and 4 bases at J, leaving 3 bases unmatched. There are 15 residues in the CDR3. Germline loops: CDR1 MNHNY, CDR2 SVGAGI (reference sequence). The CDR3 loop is CASRGLAGGLYEQYF. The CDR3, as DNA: TGTGCCAGCAGGGGACTAGCGGGAGGGCTGTACGAGCAGTACTTC.

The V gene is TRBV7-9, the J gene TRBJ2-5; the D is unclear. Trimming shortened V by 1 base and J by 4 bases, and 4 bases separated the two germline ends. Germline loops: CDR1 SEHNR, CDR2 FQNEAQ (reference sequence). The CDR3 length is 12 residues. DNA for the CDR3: TGTGCCAGCAGCTTAGTCCCAGAGACCCAGTACTTC. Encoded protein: CASSLVPETQYF.

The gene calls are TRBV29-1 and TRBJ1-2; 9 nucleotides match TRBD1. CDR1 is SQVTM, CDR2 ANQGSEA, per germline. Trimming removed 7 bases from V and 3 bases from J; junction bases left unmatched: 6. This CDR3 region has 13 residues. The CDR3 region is CSAPDRGDYGYTF. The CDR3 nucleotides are TGCAGCGCCCCAGACAGGGGGGACTATGGCTACACCTTC.

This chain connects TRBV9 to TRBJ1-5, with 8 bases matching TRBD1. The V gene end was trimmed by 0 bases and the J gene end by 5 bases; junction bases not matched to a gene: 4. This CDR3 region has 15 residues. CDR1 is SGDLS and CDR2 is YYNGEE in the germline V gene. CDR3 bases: TGTGCCAGCAGCGTAGGGACAGGGTCGCATCAGCCCCAGCATTTT. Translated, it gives CASSVGTGSHQPQHF. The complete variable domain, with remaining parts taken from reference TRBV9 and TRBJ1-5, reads DSGVTQTPKHLITATGQRVTLRCSPRSGDLSVYWYQQSLDQGLQFLIQYYNGEERAKGNILERFSAQQFPDLHSELNLSSLELGDSALYFCASSVGTGSHQPQHFGDGTRLSIL.

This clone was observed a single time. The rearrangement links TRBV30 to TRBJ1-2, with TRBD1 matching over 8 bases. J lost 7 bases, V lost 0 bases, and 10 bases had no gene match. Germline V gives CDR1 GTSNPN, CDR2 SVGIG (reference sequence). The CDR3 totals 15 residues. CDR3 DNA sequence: TGTGCCTGGAGTGTACTGGCAGGGGGCGAAGGTGGCTACACCTTC. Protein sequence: CAWSVLAGGEGGYTF.

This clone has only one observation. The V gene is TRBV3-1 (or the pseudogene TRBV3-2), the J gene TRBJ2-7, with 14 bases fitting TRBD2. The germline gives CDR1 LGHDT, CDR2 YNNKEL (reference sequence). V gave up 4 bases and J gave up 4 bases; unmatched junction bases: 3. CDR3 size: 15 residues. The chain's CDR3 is CASSPGLAGAYEQYF. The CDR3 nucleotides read TGTGCCAGCAGCCCGGGACTAGCGGGAGCTTACGAGCAGTACTTC.

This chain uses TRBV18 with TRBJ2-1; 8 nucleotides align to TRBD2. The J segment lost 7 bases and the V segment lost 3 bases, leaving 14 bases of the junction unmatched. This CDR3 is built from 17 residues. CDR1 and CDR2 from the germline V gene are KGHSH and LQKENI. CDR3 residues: CASSPRGAGEGVNEQFF. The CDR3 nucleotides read TGTGCCAGCTCACCCCGTGGAGCGGGAGAGGGGGTAAATGAGCAGTTCTTC.

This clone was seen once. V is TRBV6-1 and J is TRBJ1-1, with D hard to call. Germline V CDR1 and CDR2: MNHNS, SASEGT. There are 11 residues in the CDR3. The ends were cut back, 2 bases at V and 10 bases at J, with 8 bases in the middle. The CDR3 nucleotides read TGTGCCAGCAGTGAAATAACCCGAGCTTTCTTT. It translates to CASSEITRAFF.

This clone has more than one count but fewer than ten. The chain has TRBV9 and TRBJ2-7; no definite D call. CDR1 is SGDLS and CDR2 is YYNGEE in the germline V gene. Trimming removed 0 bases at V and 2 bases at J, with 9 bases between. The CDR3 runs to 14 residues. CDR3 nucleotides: TGTGCCAGCAGCGTAGTTGGGGAAGCCTACGAGCAGTACTTC. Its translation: CASSVVGEAYEQYF.